The 16 T cell receptor beta chains below come from one sample, sequenced in a study of graft-versus-host responses after intestinal transplantation. No antigen has been assigned to these receptors. Some clones are missing from TCRdb's copy, which holds only in-frame ones; the method was immunoSEQ multiplex PCR. The sample holds approximately 100,000 clones, approximately 93% seen once. Material: unstimulated CD8+ T cells sorted from spleen or lymph node cells, obtained before intestinal transplant. The source is a human donor who received an intestinal transplant.

The chain couples TRBV7-6 to TRBJ1-6; 9 nucleotides align to TRBD1. CDR3 length: 16 residues. In germline, CDR1 is SGHVS, CDR2 FNYEAQ. Trimming took 6 bases from V and 10 from J; bases not matched to a gene: 13. The CDR3 DNA reads as TGTGCCAGCAGTCTTACAGGGGGCGACCCCAGCTCACCCCTCCACTTT. Translated, it gives CASSLTGGDPSSPLHF.

This chain joins TRBV19 and TRBJ1-1; TRBD1 is a possible D gene (5 bases). Trimming took 4 bases from V and 5 from J, leaving 14 bases between them. This CDR3 region has 14 residues. Germline lookup yields CDR1 LNHDA and CDR2 SQIVND (reference sequence). CDR3 nucleotide sequence: TGTGCCAGTAGTACCTTGGCCCGGGGGACTGAAGCTTTCTTT. Its protein is CASSTLARGTEAFF.

V and J are TRBV5-4 and TRBJ2-2, with D possibly being TRBD1 or TRBD2 (7 bases each). The CDR3 is made up of 15 amino acids. Germline V gene sequence: CDR1 SGHNT, CDR2 YYREEE (reference sequence). V was trimmed by 2 bases and J by 7 bases, leaving 15 bases between them. CDR3 sequence reads: CASSLGRGPGGELFF. DNA for the CDR3: TGTGCCAGCAGCTTAGGGAGGGGGCCCGGCGGGGAGCTGTTTTTT.

The V gene is TRBV11-2, the J gene TRBJ2-1, with 11 bases that match TRBD2. The CDR3 totals 18 residues. Looked up from germline, CDR1 is SGHAT and CDR2 is FQNNGV. Trimming at V came to 5 bases and at J to 4 bases, leaving 13 bases not matched to a gene. The CDR3 loop is CASSRYHGTSGIYNEQFF. In nucleotides, the CDR3 is TGTGCCAGCAGCCGCTACCACGGGACTAGCGGAATATACAATGAGCAGTTCTTC. The variable domain in full, with the rest retrieved from reference TRBV11-2 and TRBJ2-1, is EAGVAQSPRYKIIEKRQSVAFWCNPISGHATLYWYQQILGQGPKLLIQFQNNGVVDDSQLPKDRFSAERLKGVDSTLKIQPAKLEDSAVYLCASSRYHGTSGIYNEQFFGPGTRLTVL.

This chain connects TRBV4-1 to TRBJ1-2; D uncertain. CDR1 MGHRA and CDR2 YSYEKL come from the germline V gene. CDR3 length: 14 residues. V dropped 1 base and J dropped 0 bases, with 6 bases sitting between them. The CDR3 sequence is CASSQVGANYGYTF. Written as DNA, the CDR3 is TGCGCCAGCAGCCAAGTTGGAGCTAACTATGGCTACACCTTC.

The J gene is TRBJ1-6, the V gene TRBV19, with 8 bases aligning to TRBD1. The CDR3 loop spans 15 amino acids. V lost 7 bases to trimming and J lost 12 bases; unmatched junction nucleotides: 14. In germline, CDR1 is LNHDA, CDR2 SQIVND (reference sequence). The CDR3 DNA is TGTGCCAGTATGGAGGGACAGGCGTCCCGGAAACCCCTCCACTTT. Residues: CASMEGQASRKPLHF.

This clone came up a few times. CDR3 nucleotides: TGTGCCAGTAGTATTTGGGGCGACGATTCACCCCTCCACTTT. It yields the protein CASSIWGDDSPLHF. The chain carries TRBV19 and TRBJ1-6; the D gene is possibly TRBD1 (5 bases). The CDR3 sequence is 14 residues long. V was clipped by 3 bases and J by 8 bases, with 11 bases between them. CDR1 and CDR2 (germline): LNHDA, SQIVND (reference sequence).

This clone was found a few times. The rearrangement joins TRBV5-1 to TRBJ1-3; D is unclear. Trimming removed 6 bases from V and 3 bases from J, with 4 bases in between. Germline V gene lookup returns CDR1 SGHRS and CDR2 YFSETQ. The CDR3 has 11 amino acids. CDR3 nucleotide sequence: TGCGCCAGCAAGGGTGGAAACACCATATATTTT. This sequence encodes CASKGGNTIYF.

The CDR3 protein is CASSEGLAVNTDTQYF. The DNA for the CDR3 is TGTGCCAGCAGCGAGGGACTAGCGGTAAACACAGATACGCAGTATTTT. V gene TRBV2 combines with J gene TRBJ2-3; 11 bases line up with TRBD2. The length of the CDR3 is 16 residues. V was clipped by 6 bases and J by 2 bases; unmatched bases: 7. Germline V gene data show CDR1 as SNHLY and CDR2 as FYNNEI.

This clone was detected once. This chain links TRBV6-5 with TRBJ1-3; D perhaps matches TRBD1 (5 bases). Germline V gives CDR1 MNHEY, CDR2 SVGAGI. V lost 4 bases and J lost 2, with 12 bases in between. The CDR3 is made up of 15 amino acids. CDR3 in DNA: TGTGCCAGCAGTTTGTCAGGGTATCCTGGAAACACCATATATTTT. This codes for CASSLSGYPGNTIYF.

This rearrangement joins TRBV11-2 to TRBJ1-1, with unresolved D. The CDR3 covers 11 residues. CDR1 is SGHAT and CDR2 is FQNNGV in the germline V gene. V was clipped by 5 bases and J by 7 bases, with 8 bases between them. The CDR3 DNA reads as TGTGCCAGCAGCCCCCCGGGTGAAGCTTTCTTT. Its protein product is CASSPPGEAFF. The full variable domain, with the rest looked up from reference TRBV11-2 and TRBJ1-1, is EAGVAQSPRYKIIEKRQSVAFWCNPISGHATLYWYQQILGQGPKLLIQFQNNGVVDDSQLPKDRFSAERLKGVDSTLKIQPAKLEDSAVYLCASSPPGEAFFGQGTRLTVV.

The gene calls are TRBV27 and TRBJ2-3; maybe TRBD2 (5 bases). V was pared by 0 bases and J by 3 bases, with 10 bases between. Germline V CDR1 and CDR2: MNHEY, SMNVEV (reference sequence). This CDR3 comprises 15 residues. The CDR3 nucleotides are TGTGCCAGCAGTTTATCCGGGGTGGTTACAGATACGCAGTATTTT. Translation: CASSLSGVVTDTQYF.

J is TRBJ2-5 and V is TRBV7-9; D gene unclear. The CDR3 covers 11 residues. Trimming shortened V by 5 bases and J by 2 bases, and 3 bases separated the two germline ends. Germline V gene lookup returns CDR1 SEHNR and CDR2 FQNEAQ (reference sequence). This CDR3 is CASSQQETQYF. The CDR3 DNA follows: TGTGCCAGCAGCCAACAAGAGACCCAGTACTTC.

J is TRBJ2-3 and V is TRBV6-5, with 8 positions matching TRBD1. From germline, CDR1 is MNHEY and CDR2 SVGAGI. The CDR3 is 16 residues long. V shed 0 bases and J 5 bases; nucleotides not matched to a gene: 7. The CDR3 loop reads CASSYSRTGPRDTQYF. The CDR3 DNA is TGTGCCAGCAGTTACTCGCGGACAGGGCCAAGAGATACGCAGTATTTT.

CDR3 sequence (DNA): TGTGCCAGCAGCGTATGGGGGGGGGACACCGGCTATGGCTACACCTTC. It translates to CASSVWGGDTGYGYTF. The rearrangement joins TRBV9 to TRBJ1-2, with a possible D match to TRBD1 (6 bases). The CDR3 has 16 residues. Germline values: CDR1 SGDLS, CDR2 YYNGEE. The V end lost 1 base, the J end lost 4 bases, and 17 bases lay between the germline ends.

The chain uses TRBV7-9 and TRBJ2-1, with TRBD1 matching over 7 bases. V trimming: 5 bases; J trimming: 7 bases; junction bases outside the gene matches: 20. Germline CDR1 reads SEHNR; CDR2 reads FQNEAQ (reference sequence). This CDR3 spans 18 amino acids. The CDR3: CASSPWRTHPGGRNEQFF. In DNA form, the CDR3 reads TGTGCCAGCAGCCCCTGGAGGACTCACCCAGGGGGACGGAATGAGCAGTTCTTC. Full variable domain (missing parts from reference TRBV7-9 and TRBJ2-1): DTGVSQNPRHKITKRGQNVTFRCDPISEHNRLYWYRQTLGQGPEFLTYFQNEAQLEKSRLLSDRFSAERPKGSFSTLEIQRTEQGDSAMYLCASSPWRTHPGGRNEQFFGPGTRLTVL.